The 25 T cell receptor beta chains reported below all come from one sample, sequenced in a study of blood T cell repertoires in COVID-19 (dated by TCRdb to 2020 to 2021). The library came from the immunoSEQ multiplex PCR assay. Drawn from immuneACCESS, this table holds only the in-frame rearrangements with V and J called that TCRdb kept. Clones are partly lost; checked studies trace under half to an unresolved V gene and leave the rest unexplained. The sample table records 40,000 to 55,000 clones; about 83% of these occur just once. 16% of the sample goes to the ten largest clones. The sample taken for sequencing was peripheral blood. Receptor source: a man aged 40-50 years with acute or convalescent COVID-19.

This clone has a handful of counts. The chain recombines TRBV27 with TRBJ2-3, with D possibly matching TRBD2 (6 bases). Trimming pared 6 bases from V and 2 bases from J, leaving 15 bases between. Germline V lookup: CDR1 MNHEY, CDR2 SMNVEV (reference sequence). This CDR3 has 15 residues. In nucleotides, the CDR3 is TGTGCCAGCAGCTTAGAAGGAGGGCACACAGATACGCAGTATTTT. Translation: CASSLEGGHTDTQYF.

The CDR3 coding sequence is TGTGCCAGTAGGAGACAGCATGGCTACACCTTC. It specifies CASRRQHGYTF. The chain uses TRBV19 and TRBJ1-2, with a tentative D call TRBD1 (5 bases). Germline lookup yields CDR1 LNHDA and CDR2 SQIVND (reference sequence). CDR3 length: 11 residues. Trimming left V 6 bases short and J 6 bases short, with 8 bases between.

In this sample, this clone turned up once. The chain is built from TRBV5-8 and TRBJ1-3; weak D call: TRBD1 (5 bases). Germline V gives CDR1 SGHTS, CDR2 YDEGEE. The V gene lost 4 bases and the J gene lost 0 bases, with 11 bases spanning the gap. The CDR3 consists of 15 residues. This CDR3 is CASSLWGGSGNTIYF. CDR3 coding DNA: TGTGCCAGCAGCCTCTGGGGGGGCTCTGGAAACACCATATATTTT.

J is TRBJ1-2 and V is TRBV30, with D possibly being TRBD1 (6 bases). Trimming took 2 bases from V and 4 from J, leaving 14 bases between them. The germline CDR1 and CDR2 sequences are GTSNPN and SVGIG (reference sequence). This CDR3 has 14 amino acids. The CDR3 spells CAWSKGQSSYGYTF. CDR3 nucleotide sequence: TGTGCCTGGAGTAAAGGACAGAGCTCCTATGGCTACACCTTC.

The chain recombines TRBV19 with TRBJ2-1; the D is unclear. CDR1 LNHDA and CDR2 SQIVND come from the germline V gene (reference sequence). The ends were cut back, 8 bases at V and 9 bases at J, with 14 bases in the middle. The length of the CDR3 is 12 residues. CDR3 loop: CASGRDSSEQFF. CDR3 sequence (DNA): TGTGCCAGTGGGCGTGATTCGAGTGAGCAGTTCTTC.

The CDR3 region has the DNA TGTGCCAGTAACATCTTCCATCAGCCCCAGCATTTT. Translation gives CASNIFHQPQHF. The chain recombines TRBV19 with TRBJ1-5; D remains unclear. This CDR3 has 12 residues. Trimming took off 7 bases at V and 5 bases at J, with 9 bases between the two ends. CDR1 is LNHDA, CDR2 SQIVND, per germline (reference sequence). Full variable domain (missing parts from reference TRBV19 and TRBJ1-5): DGGITQSPKYLFRKEGQNVTLSCEQNLNHDAMYWYRQDPGQGLRLIYYSQIVNDFQKGDIAEGYSVSREKKESFPLTVTSAQKNPTAFYLCASNIFHQPQHFGDGTRLSIL.

The genes are TRBV2 and TRBJ1-3; D perhaps matches TRBD1 (5 bases). Trimming stripped 4 bases from V and 3 bases from J, with 10 bases between. From germline, CDR1 is SNHLY and CDR2 FYNNEI. This CDR3 is 14 amino acids long. CDR3 bases: TGTGCCAGCAGTGTTCAGGGTAATGGAAACACCATATATTTT. Translated, it gives CASSVQGNGNTIYF.

The CDR3 here is CASSKGQLNIQYF. CDR3 DNA: TGTGCCAGCAGCAAAGGACAGCTCAACATTCAGTACTTC. This sequence joins TRBV7-2 and TRBJ2-4, with D possibly matching TRBD1 (6 bases). V was shortened by 5 bases and J by 7 bases, with 12 bases between the two germline ends. CDR1 SGHTA and CDR2 FQGNSA come from the germline V gene. This CDR3 is built from 13 residues.

The CDR3 region is CASSLEGGRTEAFF. For the CDR3, the DNA is TGCGCCAGCAGCTTGGAAGGGGGCCGTACTGAAGCTTTCTTT. The chain employs TRBV5-1 and TRBJ1-1, with 7 bases identical to TRBD1. The CDR3 is 14 residues long. The V and J ends lost 0 bases and 5 bases, in that order; junction bases with no gene match: 4. Germline lookup yields CDR1 SGHRS and CDR2 YFSETQ.

The CDR3 nucleotides read TGTGCCAGCAGCTTAGTGGCGGTTCGCTCCTACAATGAGCAGTTCTTC. Its protein product is CASSLVAVRSYNEQFF. The chain recombines TRBV7-9 with TRBJ2-1; D ambiguous. Between the trimmed V and J ends, which lost 1 base and 0 bases, there was a span of 10 bases. The germline CDR1 and CDR2 sequences are SEHNR and FQNEAQ (reference sequence). The CDR3 is made up of 16 amino acids. Together with reference TRBV7-9 and TRBJ2-1, the CDR3 gives the full variable domain: DTGVSQNPRHKITKRGQNVTFRCDPISEHNRLYWYRQTLGQGPEFLTYFQNEAQLEKSRLLSDRFSAERPKGSFSTLEIQRTEQGDSAMYLCASSLVAVRSYNEQFFGPGTRLTVL.

This clone was detected a few times. The chain is built from TRBV9 and TRBJ2-7; tentative D call: TRBD2 (6 bases). Looked up from germline, CDR1 is SGDLS and CDR2 is YYNGEE. The V end was cut by 6 bases, the J end by 6 bases, with 25 bases between. This CDR3 has 16 amino acids. DNA for the CDR3: TGTGCCAGCAAGATCATATGGAATAGCCAGGGAGGCGAGCAGTACTTC. The encoded protein is CASKIIWNSQGGEQYF.

Comment on this clone: The sample carries other DNA sequences with the same CDR3. The chain links TRBV5-1 to TRBJ2-6, with D perhaps matching TRBD2 (6 bases). Per the germline V gene, CDR1 is SGHRS and CDR2 is YFSETQ. V lost 0 bases and J 4 bases, leaving 11 bases between the germline ends. The CDR3 covers 16 residues. CDR3: CASSLAGGAGANVLTF. The CDR3 nucleotides are TGCGCCAGCAGCTTGGCTGGAGGGGCAGGGGCCAACGTCCTGACTTTC. The full variable domain, in which reference TRBV5-1 and TRBJ2-6 provide the parts outside the CDR3, is KAGVTQTPRYLIKTRGQQVTLSCSPISGHRSVSWYQQTPGQGLQFLFEYFSETQRNKGNFPGRFSGRQFSNSRSEMNVSTLELGDSALYLCASSLAGGAGANVLTFGAGSRLTVL.

The rearrangement joins TRBV18 to TRBJ2-3; no definite D call. Germline V gene data show CDR1 as KGHSH and CDR2 as LQKENI. Deletions cut 2 bases from V and 0 bases from J, with 9 bases between. The CDR3 covers 15 residues. CDR3 coding DNA: TGTGCCAGCTCACCAATTAGCTCAAGCACAGATACGCAGTATTTT. Its protein product is CASSPISSSTDTQYF.

The chain has TRBV5-1 and TRBJ1-1; TRBD1 is a possible D gene (5 bases). Trimming left V 2 bases short and J 5 bases short, with 13 bases between. CDR1 SGHRS and CDR2 YFSETQ come from the germline V gene. This CDR3 spans 14 amino acids. The CDR3 DNA follows: TGCGCCAGCAGCTTTCGGGGGGACGAGACTGAAGCTTTCTTT. Residues: CASSFRGDETEAFF.

The chain joins TRBV6-1 to TRBJ1-2, with a weak D call TRBD1 (6 bases). Germline V CDR1 and CDR2: MNHNS, SASEGT. The V end lost 3 bases, the J end lost 5 bases, and 19 bases lay between the germline ends. The CDR3 covers 16 residues. CDR3 coding DNA: TGTGCCAGCAGTGACAAATTGACAGGCTATGTTTATGGCTACACCTTC. Protein: CASSDKLTGYVYGYTF.

The rearrangement uses TRBV2 and TRBJ2-3; D is ambiguous. Germline V gives CDR1 SNHLY, CDR2 FYNNEI. The CDR3 is 12 residues long. V gave up 10 bases and J gave up 2 bases, with 10 bases separating them. The CDR3 sequence: CATHPHTDTQYF. In DNA form, the CDR3 reads TGTGCCACACACCCTCACACAGATACGCAGTATTTT. The whole variable domain, filled in from reference TRBV2 and TRBJ2-3, reads EPEVTQTPSHQVTQMGQEVILRCVPISNHLYFYWYRQILGQKVEFLVSFYNNEISEKSEIFDDQFSVERPDGSNFTLKIRSTKLEDSAMYFCATHPHTDTQYFGPGTRLTVL.

This clone was picked up one time. This chain uses TRBV24-1 with TRBJ2-4; 7 bases align to TRBD1. V was pared by 2 bases and J by 6 bases, with 0 bases of the junction left unmatched. The germline V gene has CDR1 KGHDR and CDR2 SFDVKD. This CDR3 is built from 13 residues. This CDR3 reads CATSDWDRNIQYF. DNA of the CDR3: TGTGCCACCAGTGATTGGGACAGAAACATTCAGTACTTC.

This clone showed up just a few times. The V and J genes are TRBV5-1 and TRBJ1-1; 7 bases are a match to TRBD1. Trimming at V came to 4 bases and at J to 1 base, leaving 7 bases not matched to a gene. Per the germline V gene, CDR1 is SGHRS and CDR2 is YFSETQ. The CDR3 runs 15 residues. CDR3 nucleotide sequence: TGCGCCAGCAGCCCTGGACAGGTGGGGAACACTGAAGCTTTCTTT. It specifies CASSPGQVGNTEAFF. The entire variable domain, with the rest obtained from reference TRBV5-1 and TRBJ1-1, is as follows: KAGVTQTPRYLIKTRGQQVTLSCSPISGHRSVSWYQQTPGQGLQFLFEYFSETQRNKGNFPGRFSGRQFSNSRSEMNVSTLELGDSALYLCASSPGQVGNTEAFFGQGTRLTVV.

The chain uses TRBV5-1 and TRBJ2-1; 11 bases are shared with TRBD2. CDR1 and CDR2 (germline): SGHRS, YFSETQ. This CDR3 has 15 amino acids. Trimming cost V 0 bases and J 8 bases; bases outside gene matches: 4. The CDR3 is CASSLALAGVDEQFF. CDR3 in DNA: TGCGCCAGCAGCTTGGCACTAGCGGGAGTCGATGAGCAGTTCTTC.

V usage is TRBV24-1 and J usage is TRBJ1-1; 10 nucleotides line up with TRBD1. Germline CDR1 is KGHDR and CDR2 is SFDVKD. The V and J ends lost 8 bases and 10 bases, in that order; junction bases with no gene match: 18. The CDR3 loop spans 16 amino acids. CDR3 nucleotide sequence: TGTGCCACCATCGGATCGCCGCCGGCGGACAGGGGGAGAGCTTTCTTT. Its translation: CATIGSPPADRGRAFF.

The rearrangement joins TRBV9 to TRBJ1-1, with a tentative D call TRBD1 (5 bases). CDR1 SGDLS and CDR2 YYNGEE come from the germline V gene. V lost 4 bases to trimming and J lost 4 bases, with 14 bases between them. The CDR3 loop spans 14 amino acids. CDR3 nucleotides: TGTGCCAGCAGCACAGGAGTTAGGGGCACTGAAGCTTTCTTT. Its translation: CASSTGVRGTEAFF.

The chain joins TRBV12-5 to TRBJ1-2, with TRBD1 matching over 9 bases. The germline V gene has CDR1 LGHNT and CDR2 FRNRAP. The CDR3 is made up of 20 amino acids. With V trimmed by 0 bases and J by 3 bases, 17 bases remained unmatched. The CDR3: CASGLVEQGAHRTQDYGYTF. CDR3 bases: TGTGCTAGTGGTTTGGTAGAACAGGGGGCGCACAGGACCCAGGACTATGGCTACACCTTC.

The chain links TRBV7-8 to TRBJ2-7, with 7 bases lining up with TRBD1. This CDR3 region has 14 residues. The germline gives CDR1 SGHVS, CDR2 FQNEAQ. V shed 5 bases, J shed 2 bases, and the junction held 6 bases outside the gene matches. The DNA for the CDR3 is TGTGCCAGCAGCCTATACAGGGGACCCTACGAGCAGTACGTC. The encoded protein is CASSLYRGPYEQYV.

The chain combines TRBV5-5 with TRBJ2-2, with TRBD2 matching over 10 bases. The J segment lost 5 bases and the V segment lost 4 bases, leaving 8 bases of the junction unmatched. The germline CDR1 and CDR2 sequences are SGHKS and YYEKEE (reference sequence). The CDR3 has 16 amino acids. The CDR3 region has the DNA TGTGCCAGCAGCAACTCACTAGCGGGGAGGACCGGGGAGCTGTTTTTT. Its translation: CASSNSLAGRTGELFF.

This clone was observed a few times. The chain couples TRBV19 to TRBJ2-5, with a possible D match to TRBD1 (5 bases). The CDR3 runs to 13 residues. V lost 4 bases, J lost 4 bases, and 10 bases lay in between. Germline V gives CDR1 LNHDA, CDR2 SQIVND (reference sequence). The DNA for the CDR3 is TGTGCCAGTAGTACAGGGTGGGGAGAGACCCAGTACTTC. It translates to CASSTGWGETQYF.